The 32 T cell receptor beta chains given below trace back to one sample, sequenced in a study of T cell responses to AZD1222 COVID-19 vaccine. Clones were sequenced by immunoSEQ multiplex PCR, and TCRdb holds only the in-frame ones, with some missing. The sample records fewer than 130,000 clones, 85% to 95% being singletons. Here the sequenced sample was peripheral blood, taken on day 0 of AZD1222 vaccination. The receptors originated from an adult in good health.

This sequence joins TRBV10-3 and TRBJ1-2, with 8 bases matching TRBD1. J was trimmed by 6 bases and V by 5 bases; bases with no gene match: 5. CDR1 is ENHRY and CDR2 is SYGVKD in the germline V gene. The CDR3 runs to 13 residues. The CDR3 coding sequence is TGTGCCATCAGTCCCCAGGGGGCGAATGGCTACACCTTC. This encodes CAISPQGANGYTF.

DNA for the CDR3: TGTGCCAGCAGCTTAGGGGATAGAGGGGCCGACACAGATACGCAGTATTTT. It yields the protein CASSLGDRGADTDTQYF. J is TRBJ2-3 and V is TRBV7-3, with D perhaps given as TRBD1 or TRBD2 (5 bases each). The CDR3 totals 17 residues. The germline gives CDR1 SGHTA, CDR2 FQGTGA. The V end lost 2 bases, the J end lost 2 bases, and 17 bases lay between the germline ends.

V and J are TRBV24-1 and TRBJ1-2; possible D gene TRBD1, 6 bases. V lost 2 bases and J 2 bases, leaving 14 bases between the germline ends. The germline CDR1 and CDR2 sequences are KGHDR and SFDVKD. This CDR3 spans 16 amino acids. CDR3 amino acids: CATSDSALRGNYGYTF. The CDR3 region has the DNA TGTGCCACCAGTGATTCCGCCCTCAGGGGAAACTATGGCTACACCTTC.

This clone was observed a handful of times. V gene TRBV9 combines with J gene TRBJ1-4; 7 bases agree with TRBD1. The CDR3 consists of 11 residues. The J segment lost 14 bases and the V segment lost 4 bases, leaving 5 bases of the junction unmatched. Looked up from germline, CDR1 is SGDLS and CDR2 is YYNGEE. CDR3 loop: CASSQGGPLFF. CDR3 nucleotides: TGTGCCAGCAGCCAGGGGGGGCCTCTGTTTTTT.

The chain recombines TRBV5-6 with TRBJ1-1; TRBD1 matches 8 bases. Germline trimming cut 1 base from V and 0 bases from J; bases unmatched to any gene: 8. CDR3 length: 17 residues. Looked up from germline, CDR1 is SGHDT and CDR2 is YYEEEE. The CDR3 sequence: CASSLPGGAPMNTEAFF. In DNA, the CDR3 is TGTGCCAGCAGCTTGCCAGGGGGCGCCCCGATGAACACTGAAGCTTTCTTT. Full variable domain (outside the CDR3, taken from reference TRBV5-6 and TRBJ1-1): DAGVTQSPTHLIKTRGQQVTLRCSPKSGHDTVSWYQQALGQGPQFIFQYYEEEERQRGNFPDRFSGHQFPNYSSELNVNALLLGDSALYLCASSLPGGAPMNTEAFFGQGTRLTVV.

This chain uses TRBV14 with TRBJ1-1, with D possibly TRBD1 on 6 matching bases. The CDR3 loop spans 18 amino acids. The germline V and J ends were trimmed by 0 bases and 2 bases, with 19 bases remaining between them. CDR1 and CDR2 (germline): SGHDN, FVKESK. CDR3 amino acids: CASSQDLQGRKRNTEAFF. The CDR3 region has the DNA TGTGCCAGCAGCCAAGACTTACAGGGAAGAAAGCGCAACACTGAAGCTTTCTTT.

The chain employs TRBV7-9 and TRBJ1-5, with a tentative D call TRBD1 (6 bases). CDR1 is SEHNR and CDR2 is FQNEAQ in the germline V gene (reference sequence). This CDR3 is built from 14 residues. Trimming removed 4 bases from V and 4 bases from J, with 11 bases in between. The CDR3 DNA follows: TGTGCCAGCAGCTCTGGACAGCCAAATCAGCCCCAGCATTTT. Amino acid sequence: CASSSGQPNQPQHF.

This rearrangement joins TRBV25-1 to TRBJ1-4; the D is unclear. Trimming pared 2 bases from V and 7 bases from J, leaving 2 bases between. The CDR3 is 11 amino acids. Germline CDR1 MGHDK, CDR2 SYGVNS. Here the CDR3 DNA reads TGTGCCAGCAGTGAACGTGAAAAACTGTTTTTT. It yields the protein CASSEREKLFF.

This clone was recorded only once. This rearrangement joins TRBV18 to TRBJ2-7, with D possibly being TRBD1 (6 bases). The CDR3 consists of 14 residues. Trimming stripped 3 bases from V and 4 bases from J, with 13 bases between. CDR1 and CDR2 (germline): KGHSH, LQKENI. The CDR3 loop is CASSPLIGQYEQYF. The CDR3 bases are TGTGCCAGCTCACCGCTGATTGGACAGTACGAGCAGTACTTC.

V gene TRBV9 combines with J gene TRBJ1-6, with D hard to call. Trimming cost V 0 bases and J 9 bases, with 10 bases left between them. CDR3 length equals 14 residues. Germline CDR1 reads SGDLS; CDR2 reads YYNGEE. CDR3 DNA sequence: TGTGCCAGCAGCGTAGTGGCGGGAGCTTCACCCCTCCACTTT. Its translation is CASSVVAGASPLHF.

The chain couples TRBV10-2 to TRBJ2-7; D is perhaps TRBD2 (5 bases). This CDR3 is built from 13 residues. Looked up from germline, CDR1 is WSHSY and CDR2 is SAAADI. Between the trimmed V and J ends, which lost 4 bases and 0 bases, there was a span of 7 bases. The CDR3 loop is CASSGGGSYEQYF. CDR3 sequence (DNA): TGCGCCAGCAGTGGCGGAGGCTCCTACGAGCAGTACTTC.

This clone is a singleton in its sample. J is TRBJ1-1 and V is TRBV7-8, with D unresolved. Germline V gene data show CDR1 as SGHVS and CDR2 as FQNEAQ. V gave up 0 bases and J gave up 1 base, with 3 bases separating them. The CDR3 is made up of 13 amino acids. The CDR3 here is CASSLAQNTEAFF. The CDR3 DNA sequence: TGTGCCAGCAGCTTAGCGCAGAACACTGAAGCTTTCTTT.

This chain uses TRBV30 with TRBJ2-1; D tentatively fits TRBD1 or TRBD2 (5 bases each). Trimming cost V 5 bases and J 1 base, with 9 bases left between them. CDR1 is GTSNPN and CDR2 is SVGIG in the germline V gene (reference sequence). The CDR3 consists of 13 residues. The CDR3 here is CAWCEGSYNEQFF. The CDR3 DNA reads TGTGCCTGGTGCGAGGGGTCCTACAATGAGCAGTTCTTC.

In its sample, this clone was seen a few times. The rearrangement uses TRBV6-2 or TRBV6-3 and TRBJ1-1; D call uncertain. Trimming removed 6 bases at V and 2 bases at J, with 7 bases between. The CDR3 sequence is 12 residues long. Germline loops: CDR1 MNHEY, CDR2 SVGEGT. CDR3 bases: TGTGCCAGCAGCCTCTTAAACACTGAAGCTTTCTTT. It yields the protein CASSLLNTEAFF.

The genes are TRBV5-1 and TRBJ1-2, with a tentative D call TRBD1 (5 bases). Germline CDR1 is SGHRS and CDR2 is YFSETQ. Between the trimmed V and J ends, which lost 1 base and 5 bases, there was a span of 12 bases. The CDR3 spans 14 residues. The CDR3 spells CASSLSGDLYGYTF. The CDR3 bases are TGCGCCAGCAGCTTGTCGGGGGACTTATATGGCTACACCTTC.

The chain combines TRBV12-5 with TRBJ1-2, with 9 bases fitting TRBD1. Germline loops: CDR1 LGHNT, CDR2 FRNRAP. The V gene end was trimmed by 5 bases and the J gene end by 5 bases; junction bases not matched to a gene: 15. This CDR3 is 17 amino acids long. The CDR3 DNA follows: TGTGCTAGTGGTATTACGTTAACTGACAGGGGGGGATATGGCTACACCTTC. Translation gives CASGITLTDRGGYGYTF.

This chain joins TRBV6-5 and TRBJ2-2; perhaps TRBD2 as D (5 bases). The germline V gene encodes CDR1 MNHEY and CDR2 SVGAGI. V was shortened by 8 bases and J by 7 bases, with 20 bases between the two germline ends. There are 15 residues in the CDR3. The CDR3 spells CASWTYSSGGGELFF. The DNA of the CDR3 is TGTGCCAGCTGGACCTATTCAAGCGGCGGCGGGGAGCTGTTTTTT.

The chain links TRBV24-1 to TRBJ1-2; D is uncertain. V was pared by 2 bases and J by 0 bases, with 9 bases between. Germline loops: CDR1 KGHDR, CDR2 SFDVKD. The CDR3 spans 15 residues. CDR3 region: CATSDSDGTNYGYTF. The DNA for the CDR3 is TGTGCCACCAGTGATTCGGACGGAACTAACTATGGCTACACCTTC.

The V call is TRBV11-3, the J call TRBJ2-7, with 8 positions matching TRBD1. This CDR3 is 15 amino acids long. Looked up from germline, CDR1 is SGHNT and CDR2 is YENEEA. V lost 1 base, J lost 4 bases, and 6 bases stayed unmatched. The CDR3 coding sequence is TGTGCCAGCAGCTTAGCCCAGGGGGCCCCTTACGAGCAGTACTTC. Residues: CASSLAQGAPYEQYF. Full variable domain (rest looked up from reference TRBV11-3 and TRBJ2-7): EAGVVQSPRYKIIEKKQPVAFWCNPISGHNTLYWYLQNLGQGPELLIRYENEEAVDDSQLPKDRFSAERLKGVDSTLKIQPAELGDSAVYLCASSLAQGAPYEQYFGPGTRLTVT.

The chain has TRBV18 and TRBJ1-1; 9 nucleotides align to TRBD1. The junction had 7 bases not matched to a gene; V was cut back by 2 bases and J by 6 bases. There are 15 residues in the CDR3. CDR1 KGHSH and CDR2 LQKENI come from the germline V gene. The CDR3 nucleotides are TGTGCCAGCTCACCAAAGGGACAGGGTTTGGCTGAAGCTTTCTTT. Its translation: CASSPKGQGLAEAFF. Drawing the rest from reference TRBV18 and TRBJ1-1, the complete variable domain is NAGVMQNPRHLVRRRGQEARLRCSPMKGHSHVYWYRQLPEEGLKFMVYLQKENIIDESGMPKERFSAEFPKEGPSILRIQQVVRGDSAAYFCASSPKGQGLAEAFFGQGTRLTVV.

The chain uses TRBV18 and TRBJ2-3; tentatively, D is TRBD1 (6 bases). The germline V and J ends were trimmed by 0 bases and 6 bases, with 13 bases remaining between them. The CDR3 spans 15 residues. Germline-derived CDR1 and CDR2 are KGHSH and LQKENI. CDR3 DNA: TGTGCCAGCTCACCACCACAGGGCCTCGGGGATACGCAGTATTTT. As protein: CASSPPQGLGDTQYF.

The chain links TRBV28 to TRBJ2-7; D perhaps matches TRBD1 (6 bases). From germline, CDR1 is MDHEN and CDR2 SYDVKM. V was pared by 7 bases and J by 3 bases, with 13 bases between. The CDR3 has 13 amino acids. The CDR3 bases are TGTGCCAGCAAACAGGGACATAGCTACGAGCAGTACTTC. It yields the protein CASKQGHSYEQYF.

CDR3 DNA: TGTGCCAGCTCACCACATACGGACAGGGCGGACGAGCAGTACTTC. It yields the protein CASSPHTDRADEQYF. V is TRBV18 and J is TRBJ2-7, with 8 bases lining up with TRBD1. Per germline, CDR1 KGHSH and CDR2 LQKENI. V was clipped by 1 base and J by 5 bases; unmatched bases: 7. This CDR3 region has 15 residues.

The chain combines TRBV19 with TRBJ2-7; 7 bases are a match to TRBD1. Losses at the gene ends were 7 bases for V and 3 bases for J; bases not matched to a gene: 15. Germline V gives CDR1 LNHDA, CDR2 SQIVND (reference sequence). This CDR3 is built from 16 residues. CDR3 nucleotide sequence: TGTGCCAGTATGGGCCGGTACAGGGGCCCCCTCTACGAGCAGTACTTC. Translation: CASMGRYRGPLYEQYF.

The rearrangement links TRBV6-5 to TRBJ2-1, with D hard to call. V dropped 6 bases and J dropped 4 bases, with 10 bases sitting between them. Germline V lookup: CDR1 MNHEY, CDR2 SVGAGI. CDR3 size: 13 residues. CDR3 in DNA: TGTGCCAGCAGACCTCCTGAGTACAATGAGCAGTTCTTC. This translates into CASRPPEYNEQFF.

The chain uses TRBV6-5 and TRBJ1-6, with 7 positions matching TRBD1. Per germline, CDR1 MNHEY and CDR2 SVGAGI. The CDR3 is 11 residues long. V trimming: 6 bases; J trimming: 13 bases; junction bases outside the gene matches: 3. DNA for the CDR3: TGTGCCAGCAGGACAGGGTGGCCCCTCCACTTT. It translates to CASRTGWPLHF.

This clone was detected once. The chain couples TRBV27 to TRBJ1-5; 11 nucleotides line up with TRBD1. CDR1 and CDR2 (germline): MNHEY, SMNVEV (reference sequence). Unmatched junction bases numbered 9, after V lost 6 bases and J lost 2 bases. This CDR3 spans 17 amino acids. The CDR3 region is CASRSGTGGVGNQPQHF. The CDR3 DNA reads TGTGCCAGCAGATCCGGGACAGGGGGTGTGGGCAATCAGCCCCAGCATTTT.

The chain couples TRBV18 to TRBJ1-5; D gene unclear. This CDR3 has 13 amino acids. The V and J ends lost 2 bases and 7 bases respectively, with 9 bases between them. CDR1 and CDR2 (germline): KGHSH, LQKENI. CDR3 sequence: CASSPDPAQPQHF. In nucleotides, the CDR3 is TGTGCCAGCTCACCAGACCCCGCCCAGCCCCAGCATTTT.

Notes on this clone: Other nucleotide sequences in the sample specify the same CDR3. V and J are TRBV18 and TRBJ1-5, with TRBD1 as a possible D gene (6 bases). CDR3 length equals 14 residues. Trimming shortened V by 3 bases and J by 4 bases, and 10 bases separated the two germline ends. Germline loops: CDR1 KGHSH, CDR2 LQKENI. The CDR3 region has the DNA TGTGCCAGCTCACCGGGGGGCTCTAATCAGCCCCAGCATTTT. Translated: CASSPGGSNQPQHF.

The chain combines TRBV6-5 with TRBJ1-4, with D uncertain. The germline V gene encodes CDR1 MNHEY and CDR2 SVGAGI. The CDR3 is 12 amino acids. Trimming left V 6 bases short and J 8 bases short, with 10 bases between. Here the CDR3 DNA reads TGTGCCAGCAGGAGACACGGAGAAAAACTGTTTTTT. Its translation: CASRRHGEKLFF.

This clone is a singleton in its sample. The rearrangement links TRBV28 to TRBJ2-2, with 9 positions matching TRBD1. Trimming removed 2 bases from V and 7 bases from J; junction bases left unmatched: 5. The germline V gene has CDR1 MDHEN and CDR2 SYDVKM. CDR3 length equals 15 residues. CDR3 bases: TGTGCCAGCAGTTTAGGACAGGGGCGAGGCGGGGAGCTGTTTTTT. Protein: CASSLGQGRGGELFF.

This clone is a singleton in its sample. The chain is built from TRBV14 and TRBJ2-1, with a tentative D call TRBD2 (5 bases). The CDR3 totals 15 residues. CDR1 and CDR2 from the germline V gene are SGHDN and FVKESK. Trimming removed 4 bases at V and 6 bases at J, with 16 bases between. The CDR3 sequence is CASSPPPSGFNEQFF. The CDR3 DNA reads as TGTGCCAGCAGCCCCCCACCGTCGGGGTTCAATGAGCAGTTCTTC.